This entry describes one TCR beta chain. Relative to the germline gene, one junction end is altered; a read error may explain this. This sample was included in a study of siplizumab effects on memory and regulatory T cells. The CDR3 consists of 16 residues. Germline lookup yields CDR1 SGDLS and CDR2 YYNGEE. Clones were read by immunoSEQ multiplex PCR, and TCRdb kept only the in-frame ones, dropping some. The table shows 62,000 or so clones, with less than 85% occurring only once. The TCR comes from a human donor in good health. Sequencing was performed on memory CD4+ T cells sorted from blood. V usage is TRBV9 and J usage is TRBJ2-3; D possibly corresponds to TRBD2 (7 bases). The CDR3 is CAGSARPGGGLGTQYF. The CDR3 DNA reads as TGTGCCGGCAGCGCCCGTCCTGGGGGGGGGCTAGGTACGCAGTATTTT.